These T cell receptor beta chains were read from a single sample in a study of neurological immune-mediated disorders. TCRdb re-analysed the 5' RACE reads in MiXCR, keeping a single row per CDR3 protein. The sample includes about 84,000 distinct CDR3 sequences, roughly 4.3% seen only once; the top ten take more than 5%. The sample was PBMCs. The receptors were sampled from a woman in her sixties with multiple sclerosis. Each CDR3 is given with its conserved first and last residue. The order of the fields is J gene, clone size, V gene, D gene, CDR3 protein, CDR3 DNA. D genes are given only for firm matches. A clone size is listed for some rows: how often the clone was seen (once, few, many), or a class if it is expanded.

>TRBJ1-5|many|TRBV18|TRBD1
CASSPGQGVSNQPQHF
TGTGCCAGCTCACCGGGACAGGGGGTTAGCAATCAGCCCCAGCATTTT
>TRBJ1-6|many|TRBV25-1|-
CASSELDKSSYNSPLHF
TGTGCCAGCAGTGAATTGGACAAGAGCTCCTATAATTCACCCCTCCACTTT
>TRBJ1-6|many|TRBV4-1|-
CASSQDGPTLHF
TGCGCCAGCAGCCAAGATGGACCCACCCTCCACTTT
>TRBJ2-5|many|TRBV6-1|TRBD2
CASSEGLAAYQETQYF
TGTGCCAGCAGTGAAGGACTAGCGGCGTACCAAGAGACCCAGTACTTC
>TRBJ2-1|many|TRBV4-2|TRBD1
CASSPPRGQGSNEQFF
TGTGCCAGCAGCCCTCCCCGGGGACAGGGAAGCAATGAGCAGTTCTTC
>TRBJ1-1|many|TRBV12-3/TRBV12-4|-
CASSLRHNTEAFF
TGTGCCAGCAGTTTACGTCATAACACTGAAGCTTTCTTT
>TRBJ2-2|many|TRBV7-8|TRBD1
CASSLIQGSGTGELFF
TGTGCCAGCAGCTTGATACAGGGGTCGGGCACCGGGGAGCTGTTTTTT
>TRBJ2-1|-|TRBV25-1|-
CASSAAGVPKVYNEQFF
TGTGCCAGCAGTGCGGCAGGGGTTCCTAAAGTCTACAATGAGCAGTTCTTC
>TRBJ2-5|many|TRBV12-3/TRBV12-4|TRBD1
CASSLKGGLKTQYF
TGTGCCAGCAGTTTAAAAGGGGGCCTAAAGACCCAGTACTTC
>TRBJ1-1|many|TRBV10-3|-
CAISRDPTAEAFF
TGTGCCATCAGCCGCGATCCGACGGCTGAAGCTTTCTTT
>TRBJ2-3|many|TRBV5-1|TRBD1
CASSIGGTGGTDTQYF
TGCGCCAGCAGCATCGGAGGGACAGGGGGCACAGATACGCAGTATTTT
>TRBJ2-5|many|TRBV29-1|TRBD1
CSLRGQATEETQYF
TGCAGCCTCCGGGGACAGGCCACCGAGGAGACCCAGTACTTC
>TRBJ1-1|many|TRBV5-1|TRBD1
CASSLGIRDRGPTEAFF
TGCGCCAGCAGCTTGGGGATCCGGGACAGGGGACCCACTGAAGCTTTCTTT
>TRBJ2-1|many|TRBV20-1|TRBD2
CSASGGASYNEQFF
TGCAGTGCTAGCGGGGGGGCTTCCTACAATGAGCAGTTCTTC
>TRBJ1-1|many|TRBV20-1|-
CSAPGNWDTEAFF
TGCAGTGCTCCAGGGAATTGGGACACTGAAGCTTTCTTT
>TRBJ1-5|many|TRBV7-2|-
CASSLGDRAQPQHF
TGTGCCAGCAGCTTAGGAGATAGGGCTCAGCCCCAGCATTTT
>TRBJ1-5|-|TRBV4-1|-
CASTVSAQDNQPQHF
TGCGCCAGCACCGTCAGTGCCCAAGATAATCAGCCCCAGCATTTT
>TRBJ2-2|many|TRBV28|TRBD1
CASNPGGETGELFF
TGTGCCAGCAACCCAGGGGGCGAGACCGGGGAGCTGTTTTTT
>TRBJ2-7|many|TRBV20-1|TRBD2
CSANYGGLYEQYF
TGCAGTGCTAATTACGGGGGACTATACGAGCAGTACTTC
>TRBJ2-3|many|TRBV4-2|TRBD2
CASSQARLATDTQYF
TGTGCCAGCAGCCAAGCCCGACTAGCGACAGATACGCAGTATTTT
>TRBJ2-7|many|TRBV20-1|TRBD2
CSARDVAGGAYEQYF
TGCAGTGCTAGAGATGTAGCGGGGGGGGCCTACGAGCAGTACTTC
>TRBJ1-5|many|TRBV5-3|-
CARSLTGDQPQHF
TGTGCCAGAAGCTTGACAGGAGATCAGCCCCAGCATTTT
>TRBJ1-2|many|TRBV7-9|-
CASSLAGDYGYTF
TGTGCCAGCAGCTTAGCCGGAGACTATGGCTACACCTTC
>TRBJ2-5|many|TRBV7-9|TRBD2
CASSLPVAGIQETQYF
TGTGCCAGCAGCTTACCGGTAGCGGGGATCCAAGAGACCCAGTACTTC
>TRBJ1-5|many|TRBV7-8|-
CASSGGHGSNQPQHF
TGTGCCAGCAGCGGGGGCCACGGGAGCAATCAGCCCCAGCATTTT
>TRBJ2-7|many|TRBV20-1|TRBD1
CSAKPGQGINEQYF
TGCAGTGCAAAACCGGGACAGGGGATCAACGAGCAGTACTTC
>TRBJ2-1|many|TRBV5-6|-
CASSFTVLGYNEQFF
TGTGCCAGCAGCTTCACCGTTCTAGGGTACAATGAGCAGTTCTTC
>TRBJ2-1|many|TRBV5-1|TRBD1
CASSLGTGPDNEQFF
TGCGCCAGCAGCTTAGGGACAGGGCCGGACAATGAGCAGTTCTTC
>TRBJ1-4|medium-sized|TRBV3-1|TRBD1
CASSQVTGTGAEKLFF
TGTGCCAGCAGCCAAGTGACCGGGACAGGCGCTGAAAAACTGTTTTTT
>TRBJ2-7|many|TRBV5-1|TRBD1
CASSLEGTGTYEQYF
TGCGCCAGCAGCTTGGAAGGGACAGGGACCTACGAGCAGTACTTC
>TRBJ1-1|many|TRBV12-3/TRBV12-4|TRBD1
CASSRGQGKVEAFF
TGTGCCAGCAGCCGAGGACAGGGAAAGGTTGAAGCTTTCTTT
>TRBJ1-3|many|TRBV11-2|-
CASRNAPGTGNTIYF
TGTGCCAGCAGAAATGCCCCGGGAACTGGAAACACCATATATTTT
>TRBJ2-7|many|TRBV6-1|-
CASSEFQGRDEQYF
TGTGCCAGCAGTGAGTTTCAGGGGAGGGACGAGCAGTACTTC
>TRBJ2-1|many|TRBV7-8|TRBD1
CASSLGDRGYEQFF
TGTGCCAGCAGCTTAGGGGACAGGGGTTATGAGCAGTTCTTC
>TRBJ2-2|many|TRBV6-1|TRBD2
CASSGLTSGGTGELFF
TGTGCCAGCAGTGGACTGACTAGCGGGGGGACCGGGGAGCTGTTTTTT
>TRBJ1-2|many|TRBV12-3/TRBV12-4|-
CASSLPGAGGYTF
TGTGCCAGCAGTTTACCGGGGGCAGGTGGCTACACCTTC
>TRBJ2-5|many|TRBV3-1|TRBD2
CASSRTSGQETQYF
TGTGCCAGCAGCCGGACTAGCGGCCAAGAGACCCAGTACTTC
>TRBJ2-5|many|TRBV10-1|-
CASSELHSQETQYF
TGCGCCAGCAGTGAGTTGCACAGCCAAGAGACCCAGTACTTC
>TRBJ2-1|many|TRBV27|TRBD2
CASRRLGGSYNEQFF
TGTGCCAGCAGGCGCCTCGGGGGGTCCTACAATGAGCAGTTCTTC
>TRBJ2-3|many|TRBV5-1|TRBD1
CASSVGQNTDTQYF
TGCGCCAGCAGCGTGGGACAGAACACAGATACGCAGTATTTT
>TRBJ1-5|many|TRBV18|-
CASSPPEVGGPQHF
TGTGCCAGCTCACCACCTGAGGTTGGGGGGCCCCAGCATTTT
>TRBJ2-6|many|TRBV7-9|-
CASSSGLMSSGANVLTF
TGTGCCAGCAGCTCAGGGTTAATGAGTTCTGGGGCCAACGTCCTGACTTTC
>TRBJ1-4|many|TRBV2|-
CASSVDGTYEKLFF
TGTGCCAGCAGTGTCGACGGGACTTATGAAAAACTGTTTTTT
>TRBJ1-1|many|TRBV5-1|-
CASSLDYRTANTEAFF
TGCGCCAGCAGCTTGGATTACCGGACTGCGAACACTGAAGCTTTCTTT
>TRBJ2-4|many|TRBV2|-
CASIVSPIAKNIQYF
TGTGCCAGCATAGTGAGCCCCATAGCCAAAAACATTCAGTACTTC
>TRBJ2-6|many|TRBV7-6|-
CASSPGVSAGANVLTF
TGTGCCAGCAGCCCCGGGGTTTCGGCTGGGGCCAACGTCCTGACTTTC
>TRBJ2-7|few|TRBV12-3/TRBV12-4|TRBD1
CASTPSGQGSYEQYF
TGTGCCAGCACCCCATCGGGACAGGGATCCTACGAGCAGTACTTC
>TRBJ2-6|many|TRBV6-2/TRBV6-3|TRBD2
CASSYSARGGVSGANVLTF
TGTGCCAGCAGTTACTCTGCGCGGGGGGGCGTCTCTGGGGCCAACGTCCTGACTTTC
>TRBJ2-2|many|TRBV4-1|TRBD2
CASRKASGAKLANTGELFF
TGCGCCAGCAGAAAGGCTAGCGGGGCGAAACTCGCGAACACCGGGGAGCTGTTTTTT
>TRBJ1-3|many|TRBV9|-
CASSERDFTSGNTIYF
TGTGCCAGCAGCGAAAGGGACTTCACCTCTGGAAACACCATATATTTT
>TRBJ2-3|many|TRBV3-1|TRBD1
CASSQSPDRADTQYF
TGTGCCAGCAGCCAAAGCCCAGACAGGGCAGATACGCAGTATTTT
>TRBJ1-4|many|TRBV2|TRBD1
CASSAPQGGAEKLFF
TGTGCCAGCAGCGCCCCCCAGGGGGGGGCTGAAAAACTGTTTTTT
>TRBJ1-1|many|TRBV6-2/TRBV6-3|-
CASSYSLSTAEAFF
TGTGCCAGCAGTTACTCTCTCTCGACAGCCGAAGCTTTCTTT
>TRBJ2-5|many|TRBV12-3/TRBV12-4|-
CASSPRQQETQYF
TGTGCCAGCAGTCCAAGACAGCAAGAGACCCAGTACTTC
>TRBJ1-2|many|TRBV20-1|TRBD1
CSARDPTGGYGYTF
TGCAGTGCTAGAGATCCAACAGGGGGCTATGGCTACACCTTC
>TRBJ1-1|many|TRBV5-1|-
CASSLPTGSEAFF
TGCGCCAGCAGCTTACCGACAGGATCTGAAGCTTTCTTT
>TRBJ1-5|many|TRBV20-1|TRBD1
CSARQGYSNQPQHF
TGCAGTGCTCGACAGGGGTACAGCAATCAGCCCCAGCATTTT
>TRBJ2-7|many|TRBV28|TRBD1
CASSAGTGLTYEQYF
TGTGCCAGCAGCGCCGGGACAGGGTTAACCTACGAGCAGTACTTC
>TRBJ2-3|many|TRBV20-1|TRBD1
CSATTGALDDTQYF
TGCAGTGCTACAACAGGGGCCCTAGACGATACGCAGTATTTT
>TRBJ2-5|many|TRBV29-1|-
CSVPIGSRETQYF
TGCAGCGTCCCCATCGGTAGCCGGGAGACCCAGTACTTC